This TCR beta chain was documented in a study of blood T cell repertoires in COVID-19. Trimming stripped 6 bases from V and 5 bases from J, with 20 bases between. Germline V gene lookup returns CDR1 LNHDA and CDR2 SQIVND (reference sequence). The CDR3 is 16 amino acids. Generated by immunoSEQ multiplex PCR, the TCRdb table keeps only in-frame clones and is missing some. The sample includes around 99,000 clones, 60% to 85% of them seen just once. This sequence originates from a woman older than 75 with active or convalescent COVID-19. Sequencing was done on a sample of peripheral blood. J is TRBJ1-5 and V is TRBV19; D is ambiguous. In DNA form, the CDR3 reads TGTGCCAGTAGCCGTGAACTCGGGAGCCATTATCAGCCCCAGCATTTT. It is translated as CASSRELGSHYQPQHF.